A selection of T cell receptor beta chains follows, all from one sample in a study of CD8+CD57+ T cells in acquired aplastic anemia. One entry per CDR3 protein, called by TCRdb with MiXCR from the reads. The sample has around 500,000 distinct CDR3 sequences; around 33% are singletons. Input material: sorted CD4+, CD8+, or CD8+CD57+ T cells (not recorded which) from PBMCs. The source of these receptors is a human donor with aplastic anemia. Both conserved end residues are part of each CDR3.

V	J	CDR3
TRBV29-1	TRBJ1-5	CSQQTGVYNQPQHF
TRBV2	TRBJ1-4	CASRLGDGYNEKLFF
TRBV2	TRBJ1-1	CASSFSMGDTEAFF
TRBV15	TRBJ1-5	CATSRDPRGGNQPQHF
TRBV7-2	TRBJ2-7	CASSINDRGDEQYF
TRBV15	TRBJ2-1	CATSSPTLPAYNEQFF
TRBV9	TRBJ1-6	CASSGRGGENSPLHF
TRBV6-5	TRBJ1-5	CASSSRDRGDNQPQHF
TRBV13	TRBJ1-2	CASSPRGGLNYGYTF
TRBV2	TRBJ1-3	CASTSGPISGNTIYF
TRBV6-5	TRBJ1-2	CASSYVRSLGVYGYTF
TRBV5-6	TRBJ2-7	CASSIRGTGGDEQYF
TRBV14	TRBJ2-7	CASSRPGRGEQYF
TRBV25-1	TRBJ1-4	CASRDRSNEKLFF
TRBV9	TRBJ1-2	CASSVELTGYGYTF
TRBV9	TRBJ1-3	CASSVDAYGGTSGNTIYF
TRBV25-1	TRBJ2-7	CASSRAAGLEQYF
TRBV10-1	TRBJ1-1	CASRVVTGGLNTEAFF
TRBV11-2	TRBJ2-1	CASSLVIQGGNEQFF
TRBV6-1	TRBJ1-2	CASSRTAWNGYTF
TRBV5-1	TRBJ2-1	CASSPGTSYAEQFF
TRBV10-3	TRBJ2-3	CAISTTASTDTQYF
TRBV20-1	TRBJ1-2	CSASWSGGYGYTF
TRBV19	TRBJ1-2	CASSKPGALNYGYTF
TRBV24-1	TRBJ1-3	CATSDAPPGNTIYF
TRBV20-1	TRBJ1-4	CCPGQGGEKLFF
TRBV19	TRBJ1-1	CASTFGRGIGLNTEAFF
TRBV20-1	TRBJ1-2	CSATLQGSGGYTF
TRBV20-1	TRBJ1-1	CSARDPGTGVVAFF
TRBV6-4	TRBJ2-7	CAGGGQYF
TRBV2	TRBJ1-2	CASSEEVGGYTF
TRBV2	TRBJ2-3	CASSGAGTSDSTDTQYF
TRBV20-1	TRBJ2-5	CSARHPGGLIETQYF
TRBV14	TRBJ2-5	CASSLMGETQYF
TRBV6-1	TRBJ2-7	CAGGPKPYSYEQYF
TRBV25-1	TRBJ2-7	CASSLDRTSGSYYEQHF
TRBV20-1	TRBJ1-6	CSARSGGGRSYNSPLHF